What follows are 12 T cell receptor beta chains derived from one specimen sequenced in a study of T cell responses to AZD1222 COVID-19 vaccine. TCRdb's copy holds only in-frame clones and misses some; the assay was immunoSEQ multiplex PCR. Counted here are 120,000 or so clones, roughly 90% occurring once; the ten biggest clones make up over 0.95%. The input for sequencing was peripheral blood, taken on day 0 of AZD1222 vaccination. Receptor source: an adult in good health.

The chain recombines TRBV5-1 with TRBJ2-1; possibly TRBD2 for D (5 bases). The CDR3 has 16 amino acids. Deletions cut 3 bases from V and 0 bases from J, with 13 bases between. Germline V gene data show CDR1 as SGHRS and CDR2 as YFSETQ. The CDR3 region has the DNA TGCGCCAGCAGCTCACCACTAGGGAGCTCCTACAATGAGCAGTTCTTC. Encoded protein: CASSSPLGSSYNEQFF.

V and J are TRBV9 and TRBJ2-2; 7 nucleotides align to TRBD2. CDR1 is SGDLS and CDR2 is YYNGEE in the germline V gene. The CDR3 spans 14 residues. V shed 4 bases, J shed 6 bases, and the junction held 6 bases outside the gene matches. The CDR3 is CASSTRTSAGELFF. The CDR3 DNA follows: TGTGCCAGCAGCACACGGACTAGTGCCGGGGAGCTGTTTTTT.

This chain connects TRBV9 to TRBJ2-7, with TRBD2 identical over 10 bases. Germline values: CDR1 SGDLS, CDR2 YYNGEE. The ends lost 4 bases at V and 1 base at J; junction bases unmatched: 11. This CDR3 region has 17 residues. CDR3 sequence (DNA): TGTGCCAGCAGCCCCGGACTAGCGGACCCCGGTTCCTACGAGCAGTACTTC. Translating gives CASSPGLADPGSYEQYF.

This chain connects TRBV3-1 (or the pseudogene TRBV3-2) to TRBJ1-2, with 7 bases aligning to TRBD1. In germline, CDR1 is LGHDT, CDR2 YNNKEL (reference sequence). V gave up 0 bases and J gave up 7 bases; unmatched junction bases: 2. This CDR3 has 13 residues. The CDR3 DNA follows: TGTGCCAGCAGCCAAGACAGGGGGTCTGGCTACACCTTC. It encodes CASSQDRGSGYTF.

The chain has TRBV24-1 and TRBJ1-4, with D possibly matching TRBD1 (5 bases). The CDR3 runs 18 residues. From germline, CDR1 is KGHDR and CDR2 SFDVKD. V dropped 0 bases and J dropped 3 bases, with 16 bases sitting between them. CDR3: CATSDLGQEGVSNEKLFF. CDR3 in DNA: TGTGCCACCAGTGATTTGGGTCAAGAAGGGGTATCTAATGAAAAACTGTTTTTT.

CDR3 DNA: TGTGCCAGCAGATCTCTTTGGGGGGGACTGGCCGACAATGAGCAGTTCTTC. Translated: CASRSLWGGLADNEQFF. This chain links TRBV27 with TRBJ2-1; 7 bases are shared with TRBD2. Germline CDR1 reads MNHEY; CDR2 reads SMNVEV (reference sequence). This CDR3 has 17 amino acids. V shed 6 bases, J shed 5 bases, and the junction held 16 bases outside the gene matches.

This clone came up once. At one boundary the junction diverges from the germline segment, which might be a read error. CDR3 DNA: TGTGCCAGCAGGCGGGACTCCCACAATGAGCAGTTCTTC. Amino acids: CASRRDSHNEQFF. The chain carries TRBV5-4 and TRBJ2-1, with a possible D match to TRBD2 (6 bases). Germline V gene data show CDR1 as SGHNT and CDR2 as YYREEE (reference sequence). The CDR3 contains 13 residues.

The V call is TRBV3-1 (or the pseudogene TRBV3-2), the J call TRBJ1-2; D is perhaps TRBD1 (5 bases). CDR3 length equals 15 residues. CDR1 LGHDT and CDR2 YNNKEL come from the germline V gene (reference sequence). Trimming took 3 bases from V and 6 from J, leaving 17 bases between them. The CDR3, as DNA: TGTGCCAGCAGCCACATTGGGGGGTTTTCGGATGGCTACACCTTC. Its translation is CASSHIGGFSDGYTF.

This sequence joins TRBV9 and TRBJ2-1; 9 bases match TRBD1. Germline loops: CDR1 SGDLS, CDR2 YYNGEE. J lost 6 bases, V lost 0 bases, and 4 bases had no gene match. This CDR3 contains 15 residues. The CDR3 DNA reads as TGTGCCAGCAGCGTAGAGGGACAGGGAGGCAATGAGCAGTTCTTC. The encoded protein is CASSVEGQGGNEQFF.

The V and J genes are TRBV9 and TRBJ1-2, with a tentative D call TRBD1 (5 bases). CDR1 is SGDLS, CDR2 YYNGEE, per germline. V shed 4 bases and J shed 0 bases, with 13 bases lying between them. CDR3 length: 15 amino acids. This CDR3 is CASSPAGEANYGYTF. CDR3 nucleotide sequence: TGTGCCAGCAGCCCAGCGGGGGAAGCTAACTATGGCTACACCTTC.

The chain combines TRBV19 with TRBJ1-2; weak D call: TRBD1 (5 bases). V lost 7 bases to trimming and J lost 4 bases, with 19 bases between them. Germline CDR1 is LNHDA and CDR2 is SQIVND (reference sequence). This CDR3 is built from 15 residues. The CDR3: CASMGRVGVIYGYTF. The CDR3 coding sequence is TGTGCCAGTATGGGGCGGGTCGGGGTTATCTATGGCTACACCTTC.

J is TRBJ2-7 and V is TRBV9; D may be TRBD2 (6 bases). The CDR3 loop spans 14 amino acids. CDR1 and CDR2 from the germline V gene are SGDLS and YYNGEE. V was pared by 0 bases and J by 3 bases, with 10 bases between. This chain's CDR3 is CASSVAGEIYEQYF. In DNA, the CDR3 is TGTGCCAGCAGCGTAGCGGGAGAGATCTACGAGCAGTACTTC.